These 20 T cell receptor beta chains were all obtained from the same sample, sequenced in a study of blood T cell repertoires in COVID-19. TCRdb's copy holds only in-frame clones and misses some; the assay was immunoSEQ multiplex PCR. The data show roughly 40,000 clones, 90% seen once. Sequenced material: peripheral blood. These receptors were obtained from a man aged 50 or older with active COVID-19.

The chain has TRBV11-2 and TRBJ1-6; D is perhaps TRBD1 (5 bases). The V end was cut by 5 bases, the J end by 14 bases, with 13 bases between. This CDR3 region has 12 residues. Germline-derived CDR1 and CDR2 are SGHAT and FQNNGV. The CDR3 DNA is TGTGCCAGCAGCCCCCCCGGGGGGACCCTCCACTTT. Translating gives CASSPPGGTLHF.

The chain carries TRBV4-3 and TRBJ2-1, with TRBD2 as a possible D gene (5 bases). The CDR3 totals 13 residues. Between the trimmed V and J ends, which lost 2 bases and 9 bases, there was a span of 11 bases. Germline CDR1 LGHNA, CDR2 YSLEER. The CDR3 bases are TGCGCCAGCAGCCAAACTGGACTGATTGAGCAGTTCTTC. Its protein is CASSQTGLIEQFF.

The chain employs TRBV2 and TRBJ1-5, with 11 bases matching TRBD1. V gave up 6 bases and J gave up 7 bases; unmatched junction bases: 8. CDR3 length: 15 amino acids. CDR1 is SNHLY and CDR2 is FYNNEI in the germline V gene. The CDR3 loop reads CASSLDRGHRQPQHF. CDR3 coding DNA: TGTGCCAGCAGCCTGGACAGGGGGCATCGGCAGCCCCAGCATTTT.

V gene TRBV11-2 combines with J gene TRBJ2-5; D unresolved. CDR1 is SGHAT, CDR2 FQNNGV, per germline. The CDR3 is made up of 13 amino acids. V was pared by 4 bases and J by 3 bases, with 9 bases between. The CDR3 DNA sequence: TGTGCCAGCAGCTCTATTACGAAAGAGACCCAGTACTTC. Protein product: CASSSITKETQYF.

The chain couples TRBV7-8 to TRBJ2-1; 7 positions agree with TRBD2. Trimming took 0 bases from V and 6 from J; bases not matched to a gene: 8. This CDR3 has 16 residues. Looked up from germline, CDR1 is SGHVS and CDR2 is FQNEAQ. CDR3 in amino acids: CASSLASGVVGNEQFF. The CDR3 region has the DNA TGTGCCAGCAGCTTAGCCAGCGGGGTTGTGGGCAATGAGCAGTTCTTC.

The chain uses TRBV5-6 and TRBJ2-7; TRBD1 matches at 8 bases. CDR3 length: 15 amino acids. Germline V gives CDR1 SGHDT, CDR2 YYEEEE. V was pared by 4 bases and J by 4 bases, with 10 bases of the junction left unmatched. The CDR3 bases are TGTGCCAGCAGCCTCGGACAGGGCATCTCTTACGAGCAGTACTTC. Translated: CASSLGQGISYEQYF.

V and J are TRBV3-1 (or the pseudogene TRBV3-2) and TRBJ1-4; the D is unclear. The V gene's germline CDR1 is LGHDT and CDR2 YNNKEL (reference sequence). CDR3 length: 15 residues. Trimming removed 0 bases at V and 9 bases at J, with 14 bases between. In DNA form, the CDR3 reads TGTGCCAGCAGCCAAGATCGGGGTTTTGTCCAAAAACTGTTTTTT. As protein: CASSQDRGFVQKLFF.

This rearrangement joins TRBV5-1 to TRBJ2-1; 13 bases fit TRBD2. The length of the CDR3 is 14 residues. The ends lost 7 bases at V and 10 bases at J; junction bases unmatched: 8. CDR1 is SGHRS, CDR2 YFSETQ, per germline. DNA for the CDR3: TGCGCCAGCCGTGGGACTAGCGGGGTGCACGAGCAGTTCTTC. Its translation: CASRGTSGVHEQFF. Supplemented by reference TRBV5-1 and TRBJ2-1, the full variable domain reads KAGVTQTPRYLIKTRGQQVTLSCSPISGHRSVSWYQQTPGQGLQFLFEYFSETQRNKGNFPGRFSGRQFSNSRSEMNVSTLELGDSALYLCASRGTSGVHEQFFGPGTRLTVL.

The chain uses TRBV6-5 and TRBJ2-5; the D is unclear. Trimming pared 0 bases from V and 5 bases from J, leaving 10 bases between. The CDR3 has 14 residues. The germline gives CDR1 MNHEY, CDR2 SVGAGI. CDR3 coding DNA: TGTGCCAGCAGTTACTCCAGTCTTCTGGAGACCCAGTACTTC. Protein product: CASSYSSLLETQYF.

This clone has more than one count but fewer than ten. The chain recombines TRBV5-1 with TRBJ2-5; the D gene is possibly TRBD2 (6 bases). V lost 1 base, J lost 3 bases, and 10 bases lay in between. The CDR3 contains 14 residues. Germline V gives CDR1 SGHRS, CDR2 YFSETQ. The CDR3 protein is CASSLRGREETQYF. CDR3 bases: TGCGCCAGCAGCTTGCGGGGGAGAGAAGAGACCCAGTACTTC.

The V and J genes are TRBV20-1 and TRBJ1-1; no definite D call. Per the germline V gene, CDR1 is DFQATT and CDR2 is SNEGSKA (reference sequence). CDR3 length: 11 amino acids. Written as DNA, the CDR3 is TGCAGCGAACGTTCTAGCACTGAAGCTTTCTTT. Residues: CSERSSTEAFF.

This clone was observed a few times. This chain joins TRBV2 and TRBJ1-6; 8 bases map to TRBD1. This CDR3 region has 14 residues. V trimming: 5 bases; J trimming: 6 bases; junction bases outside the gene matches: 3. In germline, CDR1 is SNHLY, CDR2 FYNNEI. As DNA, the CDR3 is TGTGCCAGCAGTCGACAGGGGTTTAATTCACCCCTCCACTTT. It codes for CASSRQGFNSPLHF. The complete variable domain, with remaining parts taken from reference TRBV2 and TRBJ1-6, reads EPEVTQTPSHQVTQMGQEVILRCVPISNHLYFYWYRQILGQKVEFLVSFYNNEISEKSEIFDDQFSVERPDGSNFTLKIRSTKLEDSAMYFCASSRQGFNSPLHFGNGTRLTVT.

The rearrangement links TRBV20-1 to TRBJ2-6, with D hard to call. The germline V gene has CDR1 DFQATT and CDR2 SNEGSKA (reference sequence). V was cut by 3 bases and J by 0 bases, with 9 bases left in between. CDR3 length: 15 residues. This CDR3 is CSASPGTSGANVLTF. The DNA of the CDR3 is TGCAGTGCTAGTCCAGGAACCTCTGGGGCCAACGTCCTGACTTTC.

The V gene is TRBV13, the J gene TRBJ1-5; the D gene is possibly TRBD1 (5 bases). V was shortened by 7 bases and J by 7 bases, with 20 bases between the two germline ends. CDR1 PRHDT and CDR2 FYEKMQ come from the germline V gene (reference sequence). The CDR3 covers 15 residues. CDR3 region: CASIQPGDRRQPQHF. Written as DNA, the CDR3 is TGTGCCAGCATTCAACCGGGCGACAGACGACAGCCCCAGCATTTT. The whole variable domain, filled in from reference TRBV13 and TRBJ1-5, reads AAGVIQSPRHLIKEKRETATLKCYPIPRHDTVYWYQQGPGQDPQFLISFYEKMQSDKGSIPDRFSAQQFSDYHSELNMSSLELGDSALYFCASIQPGDRRQPQHFGDGTRLSIL.

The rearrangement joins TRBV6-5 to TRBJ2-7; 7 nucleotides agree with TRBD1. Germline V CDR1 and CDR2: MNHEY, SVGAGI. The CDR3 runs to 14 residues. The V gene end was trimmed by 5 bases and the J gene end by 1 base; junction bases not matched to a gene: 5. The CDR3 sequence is CASSTGEWSYEQYF. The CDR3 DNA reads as TGTGCCAGCAGTACAGGGGAGTGGTCCTACGAGCAGTACTTC.

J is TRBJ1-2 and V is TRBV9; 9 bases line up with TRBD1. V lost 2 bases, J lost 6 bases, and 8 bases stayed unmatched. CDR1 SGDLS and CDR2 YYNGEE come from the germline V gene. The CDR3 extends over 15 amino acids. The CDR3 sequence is CASSVGTGFNHGYTF. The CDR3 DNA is TGTGCCAGCAGCGTGGGGACAGGGTTCAATCATGGCTACACCTTC.

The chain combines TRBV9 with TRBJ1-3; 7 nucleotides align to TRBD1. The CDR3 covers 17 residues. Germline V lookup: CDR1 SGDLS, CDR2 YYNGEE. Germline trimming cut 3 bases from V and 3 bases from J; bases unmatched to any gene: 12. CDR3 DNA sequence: TGTGCCAGCAGCGCACAACCCGGGACAGACTATGGAAACACCATATATTTT. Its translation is CASSAQPGTDYGNTIYF.

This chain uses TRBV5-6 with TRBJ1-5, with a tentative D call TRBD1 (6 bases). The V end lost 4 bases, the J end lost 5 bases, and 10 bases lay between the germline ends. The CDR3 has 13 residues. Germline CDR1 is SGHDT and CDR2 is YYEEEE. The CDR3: CASSVWTDQPQHF. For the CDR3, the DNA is TGTGCCAGCAGCGTCTGGACAGATCAGCCCCAGCATTTT.

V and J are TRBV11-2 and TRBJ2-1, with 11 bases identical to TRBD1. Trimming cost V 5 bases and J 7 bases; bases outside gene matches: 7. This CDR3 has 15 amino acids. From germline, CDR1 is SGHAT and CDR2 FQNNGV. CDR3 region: CASSLGTGGRNEQFF. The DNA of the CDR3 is TGTGCCAGCAGCCTGGGGACAGGGGGTAGAAATGAGCAGTTCTTC.

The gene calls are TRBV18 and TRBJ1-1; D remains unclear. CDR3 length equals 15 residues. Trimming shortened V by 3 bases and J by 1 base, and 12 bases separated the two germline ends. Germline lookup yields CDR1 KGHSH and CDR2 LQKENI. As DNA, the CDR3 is TGTGCCAGCTCACCCCAATCTTCAGAGAACACTGAAGCTTTCTTT. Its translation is CASSPQSSENTEAFF. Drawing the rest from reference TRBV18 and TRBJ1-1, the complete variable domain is NAGVMQNPRHLVRRRGQEARLRCSPMKGHSHVYWYRQLPEEGLKFMVYLQKENIIDESGMPKERFSAEFPKEGPSILRIQQVVRGDSAAYFCASSPQSSENTEAFFGQGTRLTVV.